The 14 T cell receptor beta chains below were found in one sample sequenced in a study of shared clonotypes between healthy human individuals. The data were produced by immunoSEQ multiplex PCR, yet TCRdb's version contains in-frame clones alone and is incomplete. The sample holds about 2 million clones; 85% to 95% are singletons and the top ten take approximately 0.13%. Sequencing was done on a sample of naive CD4+ T cells sorted from blood. Indicated subset: CD45RA+ positively selected. The receptor source for this set is a man aged 18 to 29 in good health.

The gene calls are TRBV2 and TRBJ2-1, with D possibly being TRBD1 (5 bases). The CDR3 contains 12 residues. Germline CDR1 is SNHLY and CDR2 is FYNNEI. V was shortened by 11 bases and J by 5 bases, with 13 bases between the two germline ends. CDR3 nucleotide sequence: TGTGCCTCGGCGACAGATAACAATGAGCAGTTCTTC. This sequence encodes CASATDNNEQFF.

This clone was picked up a small number of times. The identical CDR3 is also encoded by other nucleotide sequences in the sample. In nucleotides, the CDR3 is TGTGCCAGAGCGGGTGACACTGAAGCTTTCTTT. Amino acids: CARAGDTEAFF. The gene calls are TRBV30 and TRBJ1-1; D not certain. Germline CDR1 GTSNPN, CDR2 SVGIG (reference sequence). The length of the CDR3 is 11 residues. The V end was cut by 8 bases, the J end by 3 bases, with 10 bases between. The full variable domain, its missing parts supplied by reference TRBV30 and TRBJ1-1, is SQTIHQWPATLVQPVGSPLSLECTVEGTSNPNLYWYRQAAGRGLQLLFYSVGIGQISSEVPQNLSASRPQDRQFILSSKKLLLSDSGFYLCARAGDTEAFFGQGTRLTVV.

The V call is TRBV6-6, the J call TRBJ2-1, with no clear D. This CDR3 spans 14 amino acids. CDR1 MNHNY and CDR2 SVGAGI come from the germline V gene (reference sequence). Trimming removed 4 bases from V and 10 bases from J, with 17 bases in between. The CDR3 loop is CASSSPTRILEQFF. The CDR3 nucleotides are TGTGCCAGCAGTTCGCCCACCCGGATCTTGGAGCAGTTCTTC.

The chain has TRBV11-2 and TRBJ2-5; D unclear. The ends were cut back, 2 bases at V and 3 bases at J, with 7 bases in the middle. The CDR3 is 13 amino acids. Germline loops: CDR1 SGHAT, CDR2 FQNNGV. The CDR3 protein is CASSLSGKETQYF. The CDR3 DNA reads TGTGCCAGCAGCTTAAGTGGAAAAGAGACCCAGTACTTC.

The V and J genes are TRBV14 and TRBJ2-1, with D possibly TRBD1 on 6 matching bases. The germline gives CDR1 SGHDN, CDR2 FVKESK. The CDR3 runs to 14 residues. V was clipped by 3 bases and J by 4 bases, with 10 bases between them. The CDR3 loop is CASSHVRGYNEQFF. As DNA, the CDR3 is TGTGCCAGCAGCCACGTTAGGGGGTACAATGAGCAGTTCTTC.

CDR3 nucleotide sequence: TGTGCTAGTGGTTTGGCCCCGAAGGGACAGGGGTACTACGAGCAGTACTTC. This codes for CASGLAPKGQGYYEQYF. The genes are TRBV12-5 and TRBJ2-7; the match to TRBD1 covers 10 bases. Trimming cost V 1 base and J 3 bases; bases outside gene matches: 9. This CDR3 contains 17 residues. From germline, CDR1 is LGHNT and CDR2 FRNRAP.

The V gene is TRBV19, the J gene TRBJ2-2; 11 nucleotides align to TRBD2. The CDR3 is 16 residues long. The germline gives CDR1 LNHDA, CDR2 SQIVND (reference sequence). V shed 6 bases, J shed 6 bases, and the junction held 9 bases outside the gene matches. CDR3 bases: TGTGCCAGTAGCGGACTGGGACTAGCGGAGTCCGGGGAGCTGTTTTTT. Translating it yields CASSGLGLAESGELFF.

The rearrangement links TRBV9 to TRBJ2-7; the D is unclear. Trimming removed 4 bases from V and 3 bases from J, with 17 bases in between. CDR3 length: 15 residues. Germline CDR1 is SGDLS and CDR2 is YYNGEE. This CDR3 reads CASSPFRAGDYEQYF. The CDR3 nucleotides read TGTGCCAGCAGCCCCTTTAGGGCAGGAGACTACGAGCAGTACTTC.

The chain recombines TRBV7-8 with TRBJ2-3; a weak D match, TRBD2 (5 bases). CDR3 length: 15 residues. Germline V lookup: CDR1 SGHVS, CDR2 FQNEAQ. The V end was cut by 1 base, the J end by 2 bases, with 10 bases between. The CDR3 nucleotides are TGTGCCAGCAGCTTAGGCAGGACTTACACAGATACGCAGTATTTT. Encoded protein: CASSLGRTYTDTQYF.

Details on this clone: One junction end disagrees with the germline gene, perhaps due to a read error. The chain has TRBV7-7 and TRBJ2-7, with 8 bases matching TRBD2. The CDR3 runs to 15 residues. CDR1 is SSHAT, CDR2 FNYEAQ, per germline (reference sequence). In DNA, the CDR3 is TGTGCTAGCAGCTTAGGGCTTAGCGGGGACTACGAGCAGTACTTC. Its protein is CASSLGLSGDYEQYF.

The V call is TRBV4-1, the J call TRBJ1-4; 9 bases are shared with TRBD1. The length of the CDR3 is 17 residues. The V and J ends lost 4 bases and 0 bases, in that order; junction bases with no gene match: 6. Germline-derived CDR1 and CDR2 are MGHRA and YSYEKL. CDR3 in DNA: TGCGCCAGCAGCCGACGACAGGGGGAGGCAACTAATGAAAAACTGTTTTTT. Its protein is CASSRRQGEATNEKLFF.

About this clone: Other DNA sequences in this sample translate to the same CDR3. The genes are TRBV9 and TRBJ1-1; D is unresolved. The length of the CDR3 is 14 residues. V lost 0 bases and J lost 2, with 8 bases in between. CDR1 and CDR2 from the germline V gene are SGDLS and YYNGEE. The CDR3 loop is CASSVGGVNTEAFF. The DNA of the CDR3 is TGTGCCAGCAGCGTAGGGGGTGTTAACACTGAAGCTTTCTTT.

For this clone: Additional DNA sequences in this sample encode the identical CDR3. The chain carries TRBV9 and TRBJ2-5; no firm D call. The CDR3 is 13 amino acids. Trimming shortened V by 2 bases and J by 3 bases, and 8 bases separated the two germline ends. Germline CDR1 SGDLS, CDR2 YYNGEE. CDR3 DNA sequence: TGTGCCAGCAGCGTTGGTGTAGAAGAGACCCAGTACTTC. Translation gives CASSVGVEETQYF.

The chain carries TRBV10-3 and TRBJ1-5; 10 nucleotides align to TRBD1. Per germline, CDR1 ENHRY and CDR2 SYGVKD. V dropped 2 bases and J dropped 3; count of bases not matched to a gene: 4. The CDR3 runs to 16 residues. CDR3 bases: TGTGCCATCAGTGAGGGGGACAGGGGCCTCAATCAGCCCCAGCATTTT. Encoded protein: CAISEGDRGLNQPQHF.